This T cell receptor (beta chain) was documented in a study of T-cell memory formation after mild COVID-19. This clonotype was detected a few times. Its antigen remains unknown. Notes on the study in general: Cross-reactive memory appears to have joined, as suggested by some responding clones showing up in pre-infection memory. Contracting clones localized mainly to CM and EM when CD4+ and mainly to EMRA when CD8+.

TCRdb re-analysed the 5' RACE reads in MiXCR, keeping a single row per CDR3 protein. The sample lists about 390,000 distinct CDR3 sequences, about 16% occurring once. Sequencing was performed on PBMCs or a T cell subset sorted from them (not recorded which). The sequence came from a man aged 18-30 years who had mild COVID-19 (a few samples of this study predate the infection). Cell type and time point are not known.

The CDR3 sequence: CASSYGSDTQYF. In nucleotides, the CDR3 is TGCGCCAGCAGCTATGGGAGTGATACGCAGTATTTT. The chain joins TRBV5-1 to TRBJ2-3, with a weak D call TRBD2 (5 bases). Between the trimmed V and J ends, which lost 3 bases and 6 bases, there was a span of 8 bases. The germline gives CDR1 SGHRS, CDR2 YFSETQ. The CDR3 contains 12 residues.